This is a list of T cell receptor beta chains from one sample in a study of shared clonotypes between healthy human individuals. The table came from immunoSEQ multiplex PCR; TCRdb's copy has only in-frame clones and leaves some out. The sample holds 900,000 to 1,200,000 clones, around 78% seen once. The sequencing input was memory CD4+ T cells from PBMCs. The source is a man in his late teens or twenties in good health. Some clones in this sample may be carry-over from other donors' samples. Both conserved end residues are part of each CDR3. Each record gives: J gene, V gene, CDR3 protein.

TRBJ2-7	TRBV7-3	CASSPPFGQGAYEQYF
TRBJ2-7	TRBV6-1	CASSDPTSGRTQEQYF
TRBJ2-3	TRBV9	CASSYGSTTDTQYF
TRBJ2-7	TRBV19	CASGARREQYF
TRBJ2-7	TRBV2	CASSEGAYEQYF
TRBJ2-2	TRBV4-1	CASSQEYTGELFF
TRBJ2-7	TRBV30	CAGDRGVVYEQYF
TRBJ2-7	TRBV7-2	CASSPAGNSYEQYF
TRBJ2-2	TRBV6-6	CATSREGSTGELFF
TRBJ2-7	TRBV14	CASSQGLDREQYF
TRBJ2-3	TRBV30	CAWSSGRPGDTQYF
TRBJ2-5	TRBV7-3	CASSLIGARVETQYF
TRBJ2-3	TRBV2	CASSRLAVDTQYF
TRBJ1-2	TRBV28	CASSSGGANYGYTF
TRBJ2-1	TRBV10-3	CAISESRDGERNEQFF
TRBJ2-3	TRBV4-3	CASSATGGAADTQYF
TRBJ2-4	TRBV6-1	CASKDRLAKNIQYF
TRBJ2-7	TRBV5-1	CASSLSPGSTGSSYEQYF
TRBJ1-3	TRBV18	CASSPRESSGNTIYF
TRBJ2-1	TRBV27	CASLGLAGPSYNEQFF
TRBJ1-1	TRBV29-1	CSVGVRGLGEAFF
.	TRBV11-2	CASSLVRGRFGYEQYF
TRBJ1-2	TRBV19	CASGSSGYGYTF
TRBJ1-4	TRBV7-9	CASSQDRLDENEKLFF
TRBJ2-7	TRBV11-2	CASSHPVGSYEQYF
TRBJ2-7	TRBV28	CASSPQVNVPSYEQYF
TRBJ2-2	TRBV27	CASSLWGVWAGTGELFF
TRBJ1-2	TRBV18	CASSPGIPEGSYTF
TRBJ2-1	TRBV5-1	CASSLTDSYNEQFF
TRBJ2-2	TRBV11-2	CASSQGTGYTGELFF
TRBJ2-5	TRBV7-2	CASSPGAAETQYF
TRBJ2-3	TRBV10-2	CASKQGTDTQYF
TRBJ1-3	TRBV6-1	CASRDEELYF
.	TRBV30	CAWSEGRGLYEQYF
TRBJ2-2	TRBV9	CASSATGTGELFF
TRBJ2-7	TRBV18	CASSPGLAGAWNEQYF
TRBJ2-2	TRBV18	CASSPPPGGPNTGELFF
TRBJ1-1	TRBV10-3	CAISSGQNTEAFF
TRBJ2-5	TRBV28	CASSLAGRTQYF
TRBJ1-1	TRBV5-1	CASSLGPYQEAFF
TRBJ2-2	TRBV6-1	CASSEPGDTGELFF
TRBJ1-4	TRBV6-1	CASSPRGSLKEKLFF
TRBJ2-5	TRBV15	CATSRVKGQETQYF
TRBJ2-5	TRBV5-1	CASSLGTIPGLQAETQYF
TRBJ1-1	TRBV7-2	CASSLVVGNTEAFF
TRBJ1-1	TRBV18	CASSPPGAQGWDTEAFF
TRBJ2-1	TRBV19	CASSSSTGRYYNEQFF
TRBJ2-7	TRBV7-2	CASSQRTSWYF
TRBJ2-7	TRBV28	CASKTGGSYEQYF
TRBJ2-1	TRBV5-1	CASSSVGRDRISYNEQFF
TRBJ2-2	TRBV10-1	CASSDSGSTGELFF
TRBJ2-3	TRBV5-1	CASSLAGTGITDTQYF
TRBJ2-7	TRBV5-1	CASSPRLERYEQYF
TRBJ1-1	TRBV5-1	CASSLVPSGTVNTEAFF
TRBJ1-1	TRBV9	CASSVASGVYAEAFF
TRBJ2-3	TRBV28	CASSSPGTSGTDTQYF
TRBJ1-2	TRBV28	CASSSTRTGGNYGYTF
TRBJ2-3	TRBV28	CASSLQGPDTQYF